The entry that follows covers one T cell receptor (beta chain) sequence. The target antigen is unknown. Time point described: cycle 4 day 1 (C4D1), after more than five weeks of nivolumab. Every patient had relapsed following autologous stem cell transplantation, and cohorts differed in brentuximab vedotin exposure. Libraries were prepared by immunoSEQ multiplex PCR; TCRdb keeps only in-frame clonotypes and omits some of them. This sample has approximately 100,000 clones; 75% to 85% occur once, and the top ten carry about a sixth. Germline V gene sequence: CDR1 KGHSH, CDR2 LQKENI. This CDR3 contains 16 residues. The V segment lost 3 bases and the J segment 7 bases; nucleotides outside the gene matches: 10. This record belongs to a study of PD-1 blockade in classical Hodgkin lymphoma. Whole-study results and caveats: Unlike CD8+ TCR diversity, which did not rise significantly by C4D1, CD4+ TCR diversity did.

The input for sequencing was peripheral blood mononuclear cells (PBMCs), taken before the fourth cycle of nivolumab. The TCR originated in a human donor with classical Hodgkin lymphoma. The V and J genes are TRBV18 and TRBJ1-4, with 8 bases identical to TRBD1. CDR3 region: CASSPDRGLTLEKLFF. Here the CDR3 DNA reads TGTGCCAGCTCACCCGACAGGGGCCTAACCCTTGAAAAACTGTTTTTT.